This TCR beta chain was captured in a study of T cell responses to AZD1222 COVID-19 vaccine. Measured with immunoSEQ multiplex PCR; TCRdb has only the in-frame clones, and not every one. The sample lists some 80,000 clones; approximately 88% were seen once. This clone was observed a single time. V was pared by 5 bases and J by 5 bases, with 15 bases between. The CDR3 extends over 15 amino acids. Germline assignment: CDR1 SEHNR and CDR2 FQNEAQ (reference sequence). This chain joins TRBV7-9 and TRBJ1-4, with D possibly TRBD1 on 6 matching bases. This material consisted of peripheral blood, taken 28 days after the second dose of the MenACWY control vaccine. The clonotype originates from an adult who received the MenACWY meningococcal vaccine as a control. The CDR3 DNA is TGTGCCAGCAGCGCAACAGGGTCTCCAAATGAAAAACTGTTTTTT. Protein product: CASSATGSPNEKLFF.